The present T cell receptor beta chain was sequenced within a study of CD8 T cells in ankylosing spondylitis. General study points: A subset of motif variants has previously been described in the synovial fluid and blood of reactive arthritis.

Germline V gene data show CDR1 as SGHRS and CDR2 as YFSETQ. The CDR3 sequence is 15 residues long. The J segment lost 2 bases and the V segment lost 4 bases, leaving 5 bases of the junction unmatched. TCRdb passed the 5' RACE reads through MiXCR, listing each CDR3 protein once. This table has roughly 280,000 distinct CDR3 sequences, around 19% appearing once. On this clonotype: Its specificity is not known.

The gene calls are TRBV5-1 and TRBJ2-2; 7 nucleotides align to TRBD1. The TCR originated in a male donor with ankylosing spondylitis or in good health (not recorded which). Sequencing was done on a sample of blood, either unsorted or a sorted T cell fraction (not recorded which). CDR3 sequence (DNA): TGCGCCAGCAGCACCCGACAGGGAAACACCGGGGAGCTGTTTTTT. Residues: CASSTRQGNTGELFF.